This T cell receptor beta chain came from a study of preoperative IRX-2 immunotherapy in early breast cancer. Specified treatment: preoperative locoregional IRX-2 cytokine immunotherapy. Only in-frame clones appear in the TCRdb table, and some are missing; sequencing was by immunoSEQ multiplex PCR. The sample contains around 35,000 clones, about 95% of which appear only once. The CDR3 runs 18 residues. V shed 4 bases, J shed 1 base, and the junction held 10 bases outside the gene matches. The germline V gene has CDR1 SGHRS and CDR2 YFSETQ. The clonotype comes from a human donor with breast cancer. This sample was taken from a patient treated with IRX-2 immunotherapy. The chain has TRBV5-1 and TRBJ2-1, with 11 positions matching TRBD2. CDR3 region: CASSLDPSGRSSYNEQFF. The CDR3 DNA reads TGCGCCAGCAGCCTGGACCCTAGCGGGAGGTCTTCCTACAATGAGCAGTTCTTC.